These 24 T cell receptor beta chains came from one sample sequenced in a study of blood T cell repertoires in COVID-19. Measured with immunoSEQ multiplex PCR; TCRdb has only the in-frame clones, and not every one. This table has fewer than 100,000 clones, 84% appearing once. The sample comprised peripheral blood. These receptors came from a woman in her forties or fifties with acute or convalescent COVID-19.

In this sample, this clone turned up once. V gene TRBV30 combines with J gene TRBJ1-1; D uncertain. CDR1 is GTSNPN, CDR2 SVGIG, per germline (reference sequence). V lost 1 base and J lost 1, with 4 bases in between. This CDR3 has 12 residues. This CDR3 reads CAWSGRNTEAFF. DNA for the CDR3: TGTGCCTGGAGTGGCAGGAACACTGAAGCTTTCTTT.

This chain joins TRBV28 and TRBJ1-1; 9 bases are a match to TRBD1. Germline V gene data show CDR1 as MDHEN and CDR2 as SYDVKM. CDR3 length: 11 amino acids. The J segment lost 8 bases and the V segment lost 7 bases, leaving 2 bases of the junction unmatched. The chain's CDR3 is CASNRGREAFF. CDR3 DNA: TGTGCCAGCAACAGGGGGCGGGAAGCTTTCTTT.

The chain couples TRBV18 to TRBJ2-2; D is uncertain. The CDR3 is made up of 14 amino acids. V was shortened by 6 bases and J by 0 bases, with 8 bases between the two germline ends. Germline V CDR1 and CDR2: KGHSH, LQKENI. This CDR3 reads CASSLEPNTGELFF. The DNA for the CDR3 is TGTGCCAGCTCCCTCGAGCCGAACACCGGGGAGCTGTTTTTT.

This clone was counted only a few times. The rearrangement joins TRBV7-2 to TRBJ1-2, with 8 bases aligning to TRBD1. Germline CDR1 SGHTA, CDR2 FQGNSA. Trimming removed 5 bases from V and 1 base from J; junction bases left unmatched: 3. CDR3 length: 14 amino acids. The CDR3 spells CASSDRGFNYGYTF. DNA for the CDR3: TGTGCCAGCAGCGACAGGGGATTTAACTATGGCTACACCTTC.

In its sample, this clone was seen once. The CDR3 coding sequence is TGTGCCAGCAGCCCTGGACTAGCGGGAGCAGATACGCAGTATTTT. Translating gives CASSPGLAGADTQYF. V is TRBV5-5 and J is TRBJ2-3, with 13 positions matching TRBD2. Germline V CDR1 and CDR2: SGHKS, YYEKEE (reference sequence). The CDR3 loop spans 15 amino acids. V dropped 4 bases and J dropped 4; count of bases not matched to a gene: 3. Full variable domain (rest looked up from reference TRBV5-5 and TRBJ2-3): DAGVTQSPTHLIKTRGQQVTLRCSPISGHKSVSWYQQVLGQGPQFIFQYYEKEERGRGNFPDRFSARQFPNYSSELNVNALLLGDSALYLCASSPGLAGADTQYFGPGTRLTVL.

The chain combines TRBV12-3 or TRBV12-4 with TRBJ1-1; unclear D gene. CDR3 length equals 12 residues. V dropped 3 bases and J dropped 1 base, with 3 bases sitting between them. CDR3 nucleotide sequence: TGTGCCAGCAGTTTCAGGAACACTGAAGCTTTCTTT. Protein product: CASSFRNTEAFF.

The chain joins TRBV6-2 or TRBV6-3 to TRBJ2-7; 9 nucleotides match TRBD2. V dropped 0 bases and J dropped 2; count of bases not matched to a gene: 2. Germline lookup yields CDR1 MNHEY and CDR2 SVGEGT. This CDR3 is 15 amino acids long. The CDR3 reads CASSYSRTSAYEQYF. In nucleotides, the CDR3 is TGTGCCAGCAGTTACTCCCGGACTAGCGCCTACGAGCAGTACTTC.

CDR3 nucleotide sequence: TGTGCCAGCAGTTCGGACAGGGTCCAAGAGACCCAGTACTTC. Translated, it gives CASSSDRVQETQYF. The chain recombines TRBV2 with TRBJ2-5; the match to TRBD1 covers 8 bases. The CDR3 has 14 residues. In germline, CDR1 is SNHLY, CDR2 FYNNEI. The ends lost 5 bases at V and 1 base at J; junction bases unmatched: 3.

The chain is built from TRBV5-4 and TRBJ2-7; the match to TRBD1 covers 7 bases. The CDR3 is 13 residues long. V dropped 5 bases and J dropped 5; count of bases not matched to a gene: 7. CDR1 and CDR2 (germline): SGHNT, YYREEE (reference sequence). CDR3 sequence: CASSLNRGDEQYF. CDR3 DNA: TGTGCCAGCAGTCTCAACAGGGGTGACGAGCAGTACTTC. The whole variable domain, remainder taken from reference TRBV5-4 and TRBJ2-7, is ETGVTQSPTHLIKTRGQQVTLRCSSQSGHNTVSWYQQALGQGPQFIFQYYREEENGRGNFPPRFSGLQFPNYSSELNVNALELDDSALYLCASSLNRGDEQYFGPGTRLTVT.

This chain uses TRBV19 with TRBJ2-1; TRBD2 matches 11 bases. V lost 4 bases to trimming and J lost 3 bases; unmatched junction nucleotides: 2. Germline CDR1 reads LNHDA; CDR2 reads SQIVND (reference sequence). This CDR3 is built from 15 residues. The CDR3 spells CASSKLAGDYNEQFF. In nucleotides, the CDR3 is TGTGCCAGTAGTAAACTAGCGGGAGACTACAATGAGCAGTTCTTC.

The V call is TRBV7-9, the J call TRBJ1-1; possibly TRBD1 for D (6 bases). Trimming shortened V by 4 bases and J by 3 bases, and 15 bases separated the two germline ends. Per germline, CDR1 SEHNR and CDR2 FQNEAQ (reference sequence). The CDR3 contains 15 residues. The CDR3 protein is CASSYPTGGDTEAFF. In DNA form, the CDR3 reads TGTGCCAGCAGCTACCCGACAGGAGGCGACACTGAAGCTTTCTTT. Full variable domain (rest looked up from reference TRBV7-9 and TRBJ1-1): DTGVSQNPRHKITKRGQNVTFRCDPISEHNRLYWYRQTLGQGPEFLTYFQNEAQLEKSRLLSDRFSAERPKGSFSTLEIQRTEQGDSAMYLCASSYPTGGDTEAFFGQGTRLTVV.

The chain couples TRBV9 to TRBJ1-2; 9 nucleotides align to TRBD1. With 4 bases clipped from V and 7 bases from J, the junction kept 11 bases outside the gene matches. CDR1 and CDR2 from the germline V gene are SGDLS and YYNGEE. The length of the CDR3 is 15 residues. The CDR3 DNA is TGTGCCAGCAGCACTTTGAACAGGGGGCCAGGTGGCTACACCTTC. Encoded protein: CASSTLNRGPGGYTF.

In this sample, this clone turned up a few times. This chain links TRBV21-1 with TRBJ1-6. TRBV21-1 constitutes a pseudogene. The CDR3 extends over 16 amino acids. The CDR3 bases are TGTGCCAGCAAAAGGGAGGGATTTTGCCTGAAGGCACCCCTCCACTTT. This translates into CASKREGFCLKAPLHF.

This clone was counted only a few times. CDR3 bases: TGTGCCAGCAGCTTGGTTGTGACAGGGAATGAAAAACTGTTTTTT. Encoded protein: CASSLVVTGNEKLFF. This chain connects TRBV5-8 to TRBJ1-4; TRBD1 matches at 7 bases. Losses at the gene ends were 0 bases for V and 5 bases for J; bases not matched to a gene: 4. The CDR3 totals 15 residues. The germline CDR1 and CDR2 sequences are SGHTS and YDEGEE.

The CDR3 is CASSFTGPGAYEQYF. The DNA of the CDR3 is TGTGCCAGCAGCTTTACCGGGCCGGGGGCCTACGAGCAGTACTTC. This chain links TRBV7-2 with TRBJ2-7; maybe TRBD2 (6 bases). The CDR3 length is 15 residues. V was clipped by 3 bases and J by 2 bases, with 14 bases between them. Germline loops: CDR1 SGHTA, CDR2 FQGNSA.

J is TRBJ1-1 and V is TRBV7-8; D perhaps matches TRBD1 (5 bases). V dropped 5 bases and J dropped 1 base, with 11 bases sitting between them. Looked up from germline, CDR1 is SGHVS and CDR2 is FQNEAQ. The CDR3 runs to 14 residues. The CDR3 DNA is TGTGCCAGCAGCCTTGTTCAGGGGAACACTGAAGCTTTCTTT. This encodes CASSLVQGNTEAFF. The whole variable domain, remainder taken from reference TRBV7-8 and TRBJ1-1, is GAGVSQSPRYKVAKRGQDVALRCDPISGHVSLFWYQQALGQGPEFLTYFQNEAQLDKSGLPSDRFFAERPEGSVSTLKIQRTQQEDSAVYLCASSLVQGNTEAFFGQGTRLTVV.

The rearrangement uses TRBV7-3 and TRBJ2-3, with 11 bases lining up with TRBD2. Trimming cost V 0 bases and J 3 bases; bases outside gene matches: 5. Germline V CDR1 and CDR2: SGHTA, FQGTGA. This CDR3 has 17 amino acids. DNA of the CDR3: TGTGCCAGCAGCTTAACGCCTAGCGGGGGGCTAACAGATACGCAGTATTTT. This sequence encodes CASSLTPSGGLTDTQYF.

J is TRBJ1-4 and V is TRBV5-1; TRBD1 aligns across 7 bases. The trim removed 0 bases at V and 6 bases at J, leaving 5 bases unmatched. Per the germline V gene, CDR1 is SGHRS and CDR2 is YFSETQ. The CDR3 length is 15 residues. As DNA, the CDR3 is TGCGCCAGCAGCTTGGGAAGGGGGCGCGATGAAAAACTGTTTTTT. This codes for CASSLGRGRDEKLFF.

V usage is TRBV9 and J usage is TRBJ1-2; D gene uncertain. The V gene's germline CDR1 is SGDLS and CDR2 YYNGEE. CDR3 length: 15 amino acids. V dropped 3 bases and J dropped 7 bases, with 19 bases sitting between them. The CDR3 bases are TGTGCCAGCAGCGCCACATTACGTCTAGAAGGTGGCTACACCTTC. This encodes CASSATLRLEGGYTF.

In its sample, this clone was seen once. The rearrangement links TRBV19 to TRBJ2-2; D perhaps matches TRBD1 (6 bases). Germline CDR1 reads LNHDA; CDR2 reads SQIVND (reference sequence). CDR3 size: 14 residues. The V end was cut by 7 bases, the J end by 4 bases, with 13 bases between. The CDR3 DNA reads as TGTGCCAGTATTGGGGGACATAGCACCGGGGAGCTGTTTTTT. It encodes CASIGGHSTGELFF.

This clone was recorded once. The chain carries TRBV11-2 and TRBJ2-1; TRBD1 agrees at 8 bases. This CDR3 has 15 amino acids. Germline assignment: CDR1 SGHAT and CDR2 FQNNGV. J lost 7 bases, V lost 3 bases, and 8 bases had no gene match. The CDR3 reads CASSFRQGIPNEQFF. The DNA for the CDR3 is TGTGCCAGCAGCTTTCGACAGGGGATTCCTAATGAGCAGTTCTTC.

This chain links TRBV4-2 with TRBJ2-2; D is unclear. This CDR3 has 14 residues. Trimming left V 7 bases short and J 4 bases short, with 13 bases between. From germline, CDR1 is LGHNA and CDR2 YNFKEQ. The CDR3 nucleotides read TGTGCCAGCACCCAGTGGTCGGGCACCGGGGAGCTGTTTTTT. It specifies CASTQWSGTGELFF.

The J gene is TRBJ1-3, the V gene TRBV18; D not certain. Germline values: CDR1 KGHSH, CDR2 LQKENI. Trimming pared 10 bases from V and 0 bases from J, leaving 13 bases between. The CDR3 is made up of 14 amino acids. CDR3 protein: CATASYSSGNTIYF. CDR3 coding DNA: TGTGCCACCGCGTCGTACTCCTCTGGAAACACCATATATTTT. The variable domain in full, completed from reference TRBV18 and TRBJ1-3, reads NAGVMQNPRHLVRRRGQEARLRCSPMKGHSHVYWYRQLPEEGLKFMVYLQKENIIDESGMPKERFSAEFPKEGPSILRIQQVVRGDSAAYFCATASYSSGNTIYFGEGSWLTVV.

This clone was counted between two and nine times. The CDR3 DNA follows: TGTGCCAGCAGCCGGGGTGGGATCGGCTACGAGCAGTACTTC. It codes for CASSRGGIGYEQYF. The rearrangement links TRBV5-4 to TRBJ2-7, with D possibly TRBD2 on 5 matching bases. The CDR3 covers 14 residues. V gave up 4 bases and J gave up 3 bases, with 14 bases separating them. Germline V CDR1 and CDR2: SGHNT, YYREEE (reference sequence).